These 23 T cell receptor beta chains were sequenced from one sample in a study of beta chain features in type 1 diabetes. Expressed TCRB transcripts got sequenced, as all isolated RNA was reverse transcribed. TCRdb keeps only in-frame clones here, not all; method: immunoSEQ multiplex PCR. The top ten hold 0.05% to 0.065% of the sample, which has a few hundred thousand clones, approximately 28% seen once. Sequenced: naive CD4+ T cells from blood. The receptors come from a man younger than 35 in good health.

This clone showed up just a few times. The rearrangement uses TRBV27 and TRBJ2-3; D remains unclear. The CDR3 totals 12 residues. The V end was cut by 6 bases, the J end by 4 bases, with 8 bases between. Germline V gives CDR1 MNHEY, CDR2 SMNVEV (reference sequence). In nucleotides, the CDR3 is TGTGCCAGCAGAAGGGTAGCAGATACGCAGTATTTT. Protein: CASRRVADTQYF.

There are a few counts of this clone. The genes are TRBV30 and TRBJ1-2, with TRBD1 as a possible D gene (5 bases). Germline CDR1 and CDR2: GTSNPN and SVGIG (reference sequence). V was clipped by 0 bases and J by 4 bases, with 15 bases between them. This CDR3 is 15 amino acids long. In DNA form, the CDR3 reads TGTGCCTGGAGTGTTTTGGGGCTTCTTGGCTATGGCTACACCTTC. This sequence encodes CAWSVLGLLGYGYTF.

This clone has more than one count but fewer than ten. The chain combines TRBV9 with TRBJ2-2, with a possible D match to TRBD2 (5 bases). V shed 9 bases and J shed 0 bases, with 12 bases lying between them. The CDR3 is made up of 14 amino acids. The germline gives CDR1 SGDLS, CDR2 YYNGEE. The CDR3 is CATSEVANTGELFF. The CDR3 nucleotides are TGTGCCACATCGGAGGTTGCGAACACCGGGGAGCTGTTTTTT.

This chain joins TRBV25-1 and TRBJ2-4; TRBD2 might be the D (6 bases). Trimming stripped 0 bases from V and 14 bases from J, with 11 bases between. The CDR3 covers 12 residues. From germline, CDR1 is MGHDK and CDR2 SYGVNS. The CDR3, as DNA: TGTGCCAGCAGTGAATATGCGGGGAAGAAGTACTTC. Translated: CASSEYAGKKYF. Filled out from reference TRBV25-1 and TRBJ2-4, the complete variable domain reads EADIYQTPRYLVIGTGKKITLECSQTMGHDKMYWYQQDPGMELHLIHYSYGVNSTEKGDLSSESTVSRIRTEHFPLTLESARPSHTSQYLCASSEYAGKKYFGAGTRLSVL.

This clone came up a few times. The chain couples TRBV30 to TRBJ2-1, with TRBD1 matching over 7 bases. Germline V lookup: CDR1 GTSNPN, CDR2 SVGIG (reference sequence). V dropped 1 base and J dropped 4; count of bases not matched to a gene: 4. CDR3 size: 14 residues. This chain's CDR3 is CAWSAGTVYNEQFF. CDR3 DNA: TGTGCCTGGAGTGCCGGGACAGTATACAATGAGCAGTTCTTC.

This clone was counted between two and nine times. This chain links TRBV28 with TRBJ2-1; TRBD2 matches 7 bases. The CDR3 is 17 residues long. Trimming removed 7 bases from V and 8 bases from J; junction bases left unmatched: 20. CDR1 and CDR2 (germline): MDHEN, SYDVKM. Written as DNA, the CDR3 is TGTGCCAGCACCCCTCTCCTCCTGGGGAGGGTGGGCGATGAGCAGTTCTTC. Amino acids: CASTPLLLGRVGDEQFF.

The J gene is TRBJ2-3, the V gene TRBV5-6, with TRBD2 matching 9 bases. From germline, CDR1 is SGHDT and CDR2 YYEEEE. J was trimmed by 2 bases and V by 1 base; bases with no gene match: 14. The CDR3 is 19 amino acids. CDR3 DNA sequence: TGTGCCAGCAGCTTGCCGGGACTAGCCGCACCGCCGGCCACAGATACGCAGTATTTT. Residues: CASSLPGLAAPPATDTQYF.

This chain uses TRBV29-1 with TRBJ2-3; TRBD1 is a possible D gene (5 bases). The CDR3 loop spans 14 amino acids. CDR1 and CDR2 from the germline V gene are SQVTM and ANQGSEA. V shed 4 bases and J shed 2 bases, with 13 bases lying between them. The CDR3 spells CSVAQGTATDTQYF. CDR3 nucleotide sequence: TGCAGCGTTGCCCAGGGAACCGCCACAGATACGCAGTATTTT.

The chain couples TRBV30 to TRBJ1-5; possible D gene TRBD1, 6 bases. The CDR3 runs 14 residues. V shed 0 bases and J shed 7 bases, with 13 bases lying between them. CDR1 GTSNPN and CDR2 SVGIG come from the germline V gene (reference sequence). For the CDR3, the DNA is TGTGCCTGGAGTGTAGAGAGGGGGGGACAGCCCCAGCATTTT. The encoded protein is CAWSVERGGQPQHF.

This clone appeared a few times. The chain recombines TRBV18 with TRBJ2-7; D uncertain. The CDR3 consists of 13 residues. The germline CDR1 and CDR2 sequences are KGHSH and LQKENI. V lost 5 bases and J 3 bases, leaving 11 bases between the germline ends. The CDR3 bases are TGTGCCAGCTCATCCGGCACGAACTACGAGCAGTACTTC. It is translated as CASSSGTNYEQYF. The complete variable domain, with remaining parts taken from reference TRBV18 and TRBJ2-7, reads NAGVMQNPRHLVRRRGQEARLRCSPMKGHSHVYWYRQLPEEGLKFMVYLQKENIIDESGMPKERFSAEFPKEGPSILRIQQVVRGDSAAYFCASSSGTNYEQYFGPGTRLTVT.

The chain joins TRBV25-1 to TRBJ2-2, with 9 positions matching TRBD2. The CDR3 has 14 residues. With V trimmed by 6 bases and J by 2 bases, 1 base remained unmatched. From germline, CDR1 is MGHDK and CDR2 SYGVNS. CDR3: CASRLAGNTGELFF. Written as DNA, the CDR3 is TGTGCCAGCAGGCTAGCGGGAAACACCGGGGAGCTGTTTTTT.

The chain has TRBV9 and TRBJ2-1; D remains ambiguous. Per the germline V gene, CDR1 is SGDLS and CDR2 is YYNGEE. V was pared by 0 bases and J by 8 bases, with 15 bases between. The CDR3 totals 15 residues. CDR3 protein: CASSVVDGWFDEQFF. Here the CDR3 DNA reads TGTGCCAGCAGCGTAGTGGACGGGTGGTTCGATGAGCAGTTCTTC. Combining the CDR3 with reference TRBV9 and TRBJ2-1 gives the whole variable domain DSGVTQTPKHLITATGQRVTLRCSPRSGDLSVYWYQQSLDQGLQFLIQYYNGEERAKGNILERFSAQQFPDLHSELNLSSLELGDSALYFCASSVVDGWFDEQFFGPGTRLTVL.

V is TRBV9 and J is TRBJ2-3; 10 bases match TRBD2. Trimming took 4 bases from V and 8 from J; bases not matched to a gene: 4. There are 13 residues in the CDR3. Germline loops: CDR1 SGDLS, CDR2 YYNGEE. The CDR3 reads CASSLAGVGTQYF. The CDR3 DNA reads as TGTGCCAGCAGCCTAGCGGGAGTGGGTACGCAGTATTTT.

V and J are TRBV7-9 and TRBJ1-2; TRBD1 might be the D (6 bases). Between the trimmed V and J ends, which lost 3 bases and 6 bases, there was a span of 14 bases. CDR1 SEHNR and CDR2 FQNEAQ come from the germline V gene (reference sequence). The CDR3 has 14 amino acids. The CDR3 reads CASSLTGGENGYTF. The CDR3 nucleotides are TGTGCCAGCAGCTTGACAGGAGGGGAGAATGGCTACACCTTC.

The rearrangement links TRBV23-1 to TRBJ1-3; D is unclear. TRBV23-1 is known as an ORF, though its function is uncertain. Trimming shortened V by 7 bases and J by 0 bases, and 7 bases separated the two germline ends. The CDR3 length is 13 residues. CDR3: CASTISSGNTIYF. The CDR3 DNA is TGCGCCAGCACGATATCCTCTGGAAACACCATATATTTT.

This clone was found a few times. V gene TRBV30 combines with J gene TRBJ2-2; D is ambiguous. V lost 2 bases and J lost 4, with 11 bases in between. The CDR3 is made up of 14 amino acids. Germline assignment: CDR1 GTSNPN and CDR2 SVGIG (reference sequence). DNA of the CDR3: TGTGCCTGGAGTCCGCCTAGTGGCACCGGGGAGCTGTTTTTT. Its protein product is CAWSPPSGTGELFF.

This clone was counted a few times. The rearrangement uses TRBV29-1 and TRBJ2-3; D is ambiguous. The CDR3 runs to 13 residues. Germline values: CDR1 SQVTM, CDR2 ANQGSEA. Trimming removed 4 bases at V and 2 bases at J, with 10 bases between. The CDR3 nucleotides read TGCAGCGTTGGGGCAGACCCCACAGATACGCAGTATTTT. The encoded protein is CSVGADPTDTQYF.

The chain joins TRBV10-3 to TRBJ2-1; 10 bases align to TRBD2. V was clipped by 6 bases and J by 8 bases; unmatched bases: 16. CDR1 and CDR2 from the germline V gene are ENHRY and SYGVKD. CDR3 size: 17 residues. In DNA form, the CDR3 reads TGTGCCATCAGCACTAGCGGGAACGACCGCTACATCGATGAGCAGTTCTTC. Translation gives CAISTSGNDRYIDEQFF.

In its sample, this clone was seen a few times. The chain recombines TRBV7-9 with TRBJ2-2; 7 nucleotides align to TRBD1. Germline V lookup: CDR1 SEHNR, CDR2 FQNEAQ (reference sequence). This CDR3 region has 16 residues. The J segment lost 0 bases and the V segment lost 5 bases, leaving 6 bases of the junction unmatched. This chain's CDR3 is CASSASGTANTGELFF. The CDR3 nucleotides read TGTGCCAGCAGCGCCTCCGGGACAGCGAACACCGGGGAGCTGTTTTTT.

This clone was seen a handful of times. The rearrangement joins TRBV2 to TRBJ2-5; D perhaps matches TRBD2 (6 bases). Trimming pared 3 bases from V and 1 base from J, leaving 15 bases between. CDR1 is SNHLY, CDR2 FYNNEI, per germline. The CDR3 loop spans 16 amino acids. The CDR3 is CASSDLVGGSQETQYF. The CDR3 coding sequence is TGTGCCAGCAGTGATTTGGTGGGAGGCTCCCAAGAGACCCAGTACTTC. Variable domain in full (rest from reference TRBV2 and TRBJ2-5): EPEVTQTPSHQVTQMGQEVILRCVPISNHLYFYWYRQILGQKVEFLVSFYNNEISEKSEIFDDQFSVERPDGSNFTLKIRSTKLEDSAMYFCASSDLVGGSQETQYFGPGTRLLVL.

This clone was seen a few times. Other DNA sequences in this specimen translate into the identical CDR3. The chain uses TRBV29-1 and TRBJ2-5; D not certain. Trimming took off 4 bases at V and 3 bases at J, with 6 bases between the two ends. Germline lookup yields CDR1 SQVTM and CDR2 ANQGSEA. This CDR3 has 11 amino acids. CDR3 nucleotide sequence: TGCAGCGTTGTTCCAGAAGAGACCCAGTACTTC. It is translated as CSVVPEETQYF.

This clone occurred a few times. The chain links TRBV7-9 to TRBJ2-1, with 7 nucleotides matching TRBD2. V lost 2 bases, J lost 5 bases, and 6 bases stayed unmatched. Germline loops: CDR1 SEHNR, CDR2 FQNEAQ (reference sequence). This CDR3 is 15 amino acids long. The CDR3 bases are TGTGCCAGCAGCTTAAGGCGCGGGAGTGACAATGAGCAGTTCTTC. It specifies CASSLRRGSDNEQFF. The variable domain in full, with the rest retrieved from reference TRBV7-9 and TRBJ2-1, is DTGVSQNPRHKITKRGQNVTFRCDPISEHNRLYWYRQTLGQGPEFLTYFQNEAQLEKSRLLSDRFSAERPKGSFSTLEIQRTEQGDSAMYLCASSLRRGSDNEQFFGPGTRLTVL.

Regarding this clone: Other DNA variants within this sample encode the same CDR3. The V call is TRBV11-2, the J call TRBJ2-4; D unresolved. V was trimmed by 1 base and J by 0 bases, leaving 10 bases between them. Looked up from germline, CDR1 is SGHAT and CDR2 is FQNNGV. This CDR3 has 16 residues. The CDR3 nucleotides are TGTGCCAGCAGCTTAGTTGGCGGTCTAGCCAAAAACATTCAGTACTTC. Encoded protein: CASSLVGGLAKNIQYF.